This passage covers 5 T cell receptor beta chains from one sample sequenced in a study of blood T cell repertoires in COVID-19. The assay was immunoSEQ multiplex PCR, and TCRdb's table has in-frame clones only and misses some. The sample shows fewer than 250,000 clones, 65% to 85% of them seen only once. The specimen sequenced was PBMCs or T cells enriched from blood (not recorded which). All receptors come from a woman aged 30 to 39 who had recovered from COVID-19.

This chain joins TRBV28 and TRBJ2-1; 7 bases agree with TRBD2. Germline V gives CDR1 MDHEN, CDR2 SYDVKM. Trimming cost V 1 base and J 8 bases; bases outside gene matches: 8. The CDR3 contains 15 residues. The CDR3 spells CASSLLGGSNYEQFF. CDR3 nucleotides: TGTGCCAGCAGTTTATTGGGCGGGAGCAACTATGAGCAGTTCTTC.

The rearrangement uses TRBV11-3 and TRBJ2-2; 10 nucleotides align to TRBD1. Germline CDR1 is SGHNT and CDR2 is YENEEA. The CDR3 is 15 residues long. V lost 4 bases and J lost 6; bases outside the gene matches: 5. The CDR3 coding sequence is TGTGCCAGCAGCTCCGGGACAGGGGCGGCCGGGGAGCTGTTTTTT. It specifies CASSSGTGAAGELFF. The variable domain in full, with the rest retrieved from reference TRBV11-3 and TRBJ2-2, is EAGVVQSPRYKIIEKKQPVAFWCNPISGHNTLYWYLQNLGQGPELLIRYENEEAVDDSQLPKDRFSAERLKGVDSTLKIQPAELGDSAVYLCASSSGTGAAGELFFGEGSRLTVL.

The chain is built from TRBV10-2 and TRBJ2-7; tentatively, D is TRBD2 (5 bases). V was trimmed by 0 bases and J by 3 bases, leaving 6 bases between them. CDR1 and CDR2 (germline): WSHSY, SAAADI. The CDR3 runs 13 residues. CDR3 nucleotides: TGCGCCAGCAGTGAGTCGAGGGACTACGAGCAGTACGTC. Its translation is CASSESRDYEQYV.

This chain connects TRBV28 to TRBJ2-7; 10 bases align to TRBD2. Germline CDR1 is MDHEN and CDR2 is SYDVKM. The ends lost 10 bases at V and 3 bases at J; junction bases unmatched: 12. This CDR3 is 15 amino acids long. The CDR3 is CATETSGSPFYEQYF. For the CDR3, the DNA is TGTGCCACCGAGACTAGCGGGTCTCCTTTCTACGAGCAGTACTTC.

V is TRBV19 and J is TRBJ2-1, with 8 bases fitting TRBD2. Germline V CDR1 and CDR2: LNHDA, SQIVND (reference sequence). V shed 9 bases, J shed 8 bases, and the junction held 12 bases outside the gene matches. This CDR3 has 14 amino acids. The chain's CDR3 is CASREGLNFHEQFF. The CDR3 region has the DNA TGTGCCAGCCGGGAGGGCCTAAATTTCCATGAGCAGTTCTTC.